The entry below gives a single T cell receptor beta chain sequence along with its context. Its antigen is not identified. One end of the junction is discordant with germline, which a read error may explain. The sample originates from a study of CD8 T cell repertoires and HIV-1 epitope variants. Overall study results and limits: Some ten TCR beta clonotypes were antigen-specific, more than 5 apparently recognizing autologous or escape variants.

Measured with immunoSEQ multiplex PCR; TCRdb has only the in-frame clones, and not every one. The data hold approximately 90,000 clones, with 70% to 75% observed a single time. The CDR3 contains 18 residues. Germline values: CDR1 SSHAT, CDR2 FNYEAQ (reference sequence). The chain joins TRBV7-7 to TRBJ2-5; 12 bases fit TRBD2. This receptor was taken from a male donor with HIV. The sample comprised uncultured baseline CD8+ T cells from peripheral blood mononuclear cells (PBMCs). The CDR3 DNA reads TGTGCTAGCAGCTTAGCTTCCTCCGGGACTAGCGGGCTGGAGACCCAGTACTTC. This gives the protein CASSLASSGTSGLETQYF.